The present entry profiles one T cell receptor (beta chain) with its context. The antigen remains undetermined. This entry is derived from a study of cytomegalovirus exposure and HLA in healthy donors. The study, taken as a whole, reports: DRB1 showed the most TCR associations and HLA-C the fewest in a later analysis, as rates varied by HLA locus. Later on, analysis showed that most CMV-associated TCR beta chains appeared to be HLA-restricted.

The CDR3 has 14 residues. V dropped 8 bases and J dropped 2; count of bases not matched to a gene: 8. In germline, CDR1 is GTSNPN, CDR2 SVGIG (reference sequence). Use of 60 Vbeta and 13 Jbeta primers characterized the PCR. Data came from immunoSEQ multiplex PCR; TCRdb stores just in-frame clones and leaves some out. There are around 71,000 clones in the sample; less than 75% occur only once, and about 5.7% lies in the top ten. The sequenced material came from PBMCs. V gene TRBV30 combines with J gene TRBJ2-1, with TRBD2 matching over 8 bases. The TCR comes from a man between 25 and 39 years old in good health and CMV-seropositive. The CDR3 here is CAHRPGGPYNEQFF. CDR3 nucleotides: TGTGCCCATAGGCCGGGGGGGCCCTACAATGAGCAGTTCTTC.